This entry lists 2 T cell receptor beta chains sequenced from one sample in a study of shared clonotypes between healthy human individuals. Generated by immunoSEQ multiplex PCR, the TCRdb table keeps only in-frame clones and is missing some. Of roughly 2,500,000 clones listed, over 85% are singletons. Sequencing used naive CD4+ T cells from PBMCs. Subset here: CD45RA+ positively selected. These receptors all stem from a man aged 18 to 35 in good health. Some clones in this sample may be carry-over from other donors' samples.

The rearrangement joins TRBV10-1 to TRBJ2-1; TRBD2 might be the D (6 bases). The V gene lost 0 bases and the J gene lost 10 bases, with 16 bases spanning the gap. Looked up from germline, CDR1 is WNHNN and CDR2 is SYGVQD (reference sequence). This CDR3 region has 15 residues. CDR3 sequence (DNA): TGCGCCAGCAGTGAGTCAGGGGCGGGGTGGGAGGAGCAGTTCTTC. The encoded protein is CASSESGAGWEEQFF.

The chain uses TRBV19 and TRBJ1-5; D is uncertain. The CDR3 contains 12 residues. CDR1 and CDR2 (germline): LNHDA, SQIVND (reference sequence). Trimming stripped 5 bases from V and 7 bases from J, with 9 bases between. The CDR3 nucleotides read TGTGCCAGTAGTCGGTTGGAGCAGCCCCAGCATTTT. It codes for CASSRLEQPQHF.